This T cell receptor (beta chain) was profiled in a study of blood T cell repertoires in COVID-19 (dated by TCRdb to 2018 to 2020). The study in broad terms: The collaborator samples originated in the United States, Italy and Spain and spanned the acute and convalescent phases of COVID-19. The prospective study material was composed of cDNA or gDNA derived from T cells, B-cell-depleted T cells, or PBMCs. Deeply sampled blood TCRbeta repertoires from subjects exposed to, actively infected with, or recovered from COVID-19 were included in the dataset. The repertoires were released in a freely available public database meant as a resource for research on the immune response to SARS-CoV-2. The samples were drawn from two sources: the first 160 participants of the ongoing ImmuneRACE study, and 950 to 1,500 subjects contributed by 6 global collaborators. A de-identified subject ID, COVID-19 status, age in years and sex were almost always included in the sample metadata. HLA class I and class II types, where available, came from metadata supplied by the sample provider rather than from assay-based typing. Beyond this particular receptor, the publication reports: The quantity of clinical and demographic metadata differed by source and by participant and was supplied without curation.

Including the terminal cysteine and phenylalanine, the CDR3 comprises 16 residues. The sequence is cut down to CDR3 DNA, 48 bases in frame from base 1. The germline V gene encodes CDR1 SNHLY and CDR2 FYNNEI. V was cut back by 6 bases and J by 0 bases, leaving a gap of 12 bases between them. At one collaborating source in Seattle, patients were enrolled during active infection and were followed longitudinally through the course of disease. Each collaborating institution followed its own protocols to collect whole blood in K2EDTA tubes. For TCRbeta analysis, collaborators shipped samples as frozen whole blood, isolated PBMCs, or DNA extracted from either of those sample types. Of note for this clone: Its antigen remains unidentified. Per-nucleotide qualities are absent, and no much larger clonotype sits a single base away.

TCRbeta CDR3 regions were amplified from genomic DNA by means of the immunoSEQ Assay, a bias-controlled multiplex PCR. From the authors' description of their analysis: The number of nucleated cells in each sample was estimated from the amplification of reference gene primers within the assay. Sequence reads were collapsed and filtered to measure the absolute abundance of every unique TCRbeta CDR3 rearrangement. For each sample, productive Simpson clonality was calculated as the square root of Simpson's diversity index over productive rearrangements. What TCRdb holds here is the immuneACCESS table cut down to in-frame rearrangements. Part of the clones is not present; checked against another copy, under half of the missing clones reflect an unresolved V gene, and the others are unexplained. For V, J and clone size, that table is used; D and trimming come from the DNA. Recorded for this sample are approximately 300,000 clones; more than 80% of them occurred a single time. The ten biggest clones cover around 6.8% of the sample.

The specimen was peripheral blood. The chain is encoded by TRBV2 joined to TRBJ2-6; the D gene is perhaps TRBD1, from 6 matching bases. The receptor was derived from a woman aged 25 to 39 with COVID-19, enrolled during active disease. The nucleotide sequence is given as TGTGCCAGCAGGGACAGAAATCCCTCTGGGGCCAACGTCCTGACTTTC. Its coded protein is CASRDRNPSGANVLTF.